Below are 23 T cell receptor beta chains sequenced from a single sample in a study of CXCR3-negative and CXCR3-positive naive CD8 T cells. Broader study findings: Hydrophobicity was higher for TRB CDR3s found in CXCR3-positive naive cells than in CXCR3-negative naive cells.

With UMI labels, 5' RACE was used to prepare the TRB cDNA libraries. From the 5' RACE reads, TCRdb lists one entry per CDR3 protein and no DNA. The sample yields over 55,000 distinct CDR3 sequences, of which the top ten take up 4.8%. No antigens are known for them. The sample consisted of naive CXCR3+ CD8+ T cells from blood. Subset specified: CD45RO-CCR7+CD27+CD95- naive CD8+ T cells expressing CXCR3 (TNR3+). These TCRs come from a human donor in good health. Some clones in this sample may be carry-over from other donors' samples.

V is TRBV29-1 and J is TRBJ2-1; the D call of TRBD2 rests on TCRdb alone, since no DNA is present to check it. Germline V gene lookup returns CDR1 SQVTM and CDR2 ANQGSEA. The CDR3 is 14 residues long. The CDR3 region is CSVEDPDSEGGQFF.

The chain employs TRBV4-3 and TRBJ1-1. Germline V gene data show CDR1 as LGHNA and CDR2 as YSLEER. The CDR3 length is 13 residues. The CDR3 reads CASSQARNTEAFF.

The CDR3 is CACMTSGRSNTGELFF. V gene TRBV30 combines with J gene TRBJ2-2; TCRdb's D gene call, TRBD2, goes unchecked for lack of DNA. Germline values: CDR1 GTSNPN, CDR2 SVGIG (reference sequence). The CDR3 spans 16 residues.

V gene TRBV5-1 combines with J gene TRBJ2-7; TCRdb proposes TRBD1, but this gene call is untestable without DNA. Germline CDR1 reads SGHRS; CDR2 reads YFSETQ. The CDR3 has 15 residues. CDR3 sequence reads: CASSSTGTVVYEQYF.

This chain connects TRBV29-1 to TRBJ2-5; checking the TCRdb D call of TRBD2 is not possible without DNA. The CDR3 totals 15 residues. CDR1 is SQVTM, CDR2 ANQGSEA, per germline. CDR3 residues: CSVGGLAGNMETQYF.

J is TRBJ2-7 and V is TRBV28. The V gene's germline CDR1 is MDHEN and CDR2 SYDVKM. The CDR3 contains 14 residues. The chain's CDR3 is CASTVRLASNEQYF.

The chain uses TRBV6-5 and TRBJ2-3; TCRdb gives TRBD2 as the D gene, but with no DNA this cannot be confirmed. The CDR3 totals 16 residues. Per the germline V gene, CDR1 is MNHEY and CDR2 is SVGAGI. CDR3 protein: CASSYSPGLGADTQYF.

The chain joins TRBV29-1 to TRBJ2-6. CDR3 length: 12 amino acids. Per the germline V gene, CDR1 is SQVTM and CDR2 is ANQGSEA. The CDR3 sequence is CSVFSGANVLTF.

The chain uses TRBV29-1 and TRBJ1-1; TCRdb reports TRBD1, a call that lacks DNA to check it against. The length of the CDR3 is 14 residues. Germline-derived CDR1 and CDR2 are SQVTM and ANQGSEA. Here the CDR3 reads CSVDAGTGGTEVFF.

CDR3 region: CASSLESGGAYNEQFF. The chain carries TRBV5-1 and TRBJ2-1; TCRdb designates TRBD1, a call that cannot be tested without DNA. Germline V lookup: CDR1 SGHRS, CDR2 YFSETQ. CDR3 length: 16 amino acids.

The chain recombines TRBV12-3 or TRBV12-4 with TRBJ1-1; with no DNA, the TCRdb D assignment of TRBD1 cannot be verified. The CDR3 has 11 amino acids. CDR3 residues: CASSFQGEAFF.

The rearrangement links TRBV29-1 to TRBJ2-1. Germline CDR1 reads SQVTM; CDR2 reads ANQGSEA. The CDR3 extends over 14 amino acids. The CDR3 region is CSVEASSSYNEQFF.

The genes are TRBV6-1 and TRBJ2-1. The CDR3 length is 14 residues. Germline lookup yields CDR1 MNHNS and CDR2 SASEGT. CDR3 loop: CASSPNREAIEQFF.

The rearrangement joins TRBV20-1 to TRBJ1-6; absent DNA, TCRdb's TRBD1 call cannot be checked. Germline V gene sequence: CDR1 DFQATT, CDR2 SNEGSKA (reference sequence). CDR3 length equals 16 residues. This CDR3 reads CSARDFGQEYNSPLHF.

The CDR3 protein is CSVGTSGSSYEQYF. The rearrangement joins TRBV29-1 to TRBJ2-7; TCRdb selects TRBD2, and the lack of DNA leaves this call unchecked. Germline assignment: CDR1 SQVTM and CDR2 ANQGSEA. This CDR3 region has 14 residues.

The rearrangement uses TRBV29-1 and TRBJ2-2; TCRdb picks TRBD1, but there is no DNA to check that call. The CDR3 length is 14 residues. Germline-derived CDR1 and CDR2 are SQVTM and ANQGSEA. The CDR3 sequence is CSVLQDAVVGELFF.

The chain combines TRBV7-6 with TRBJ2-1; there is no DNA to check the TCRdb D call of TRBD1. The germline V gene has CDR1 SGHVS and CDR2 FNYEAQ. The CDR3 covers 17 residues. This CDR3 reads CASSLVLMAGPNNEQFF.

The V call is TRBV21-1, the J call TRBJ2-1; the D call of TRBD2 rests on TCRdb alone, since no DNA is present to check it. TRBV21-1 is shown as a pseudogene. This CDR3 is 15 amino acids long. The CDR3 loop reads CASSPSGRAYNEQFF.

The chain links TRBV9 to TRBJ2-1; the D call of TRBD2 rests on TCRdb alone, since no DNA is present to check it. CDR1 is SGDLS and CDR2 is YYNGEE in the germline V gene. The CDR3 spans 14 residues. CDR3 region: CASSVGGLGNEQFF. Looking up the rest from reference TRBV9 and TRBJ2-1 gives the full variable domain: DSGVTQTPKHLITATGQRVTLRCSPRSGDLSVYWYQQSLDQGLQFLIQYYNGEERAKGNILERFSAQQFPDLHSELNLSSLELGDSALYFCASSVGGLGNEQFFGPGTRLTVL.

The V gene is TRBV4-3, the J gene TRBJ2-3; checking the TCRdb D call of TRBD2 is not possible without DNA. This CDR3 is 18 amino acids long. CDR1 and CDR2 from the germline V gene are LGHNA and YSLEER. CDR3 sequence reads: CASSQDRSLAGGQGTQYF.

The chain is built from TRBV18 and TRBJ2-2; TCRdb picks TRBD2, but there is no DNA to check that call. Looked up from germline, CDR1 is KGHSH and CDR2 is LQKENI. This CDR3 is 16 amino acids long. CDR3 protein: CASSPKTSGLDGELFF. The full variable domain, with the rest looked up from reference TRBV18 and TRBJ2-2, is NAGVMQNPRHLVRRRGQEARLRCSPMKGHSHVYWYRQLPEEGLKFMVYLQKENIIDESGMPKERFSAEFPKEGPSILRIQQVVRGDSAAYFCASSPKTSGLDGELFFGEGSRLTVL.

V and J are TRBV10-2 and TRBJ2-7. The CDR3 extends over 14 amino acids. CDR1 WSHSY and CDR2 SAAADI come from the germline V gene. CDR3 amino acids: CASRADQYPYEQYF.

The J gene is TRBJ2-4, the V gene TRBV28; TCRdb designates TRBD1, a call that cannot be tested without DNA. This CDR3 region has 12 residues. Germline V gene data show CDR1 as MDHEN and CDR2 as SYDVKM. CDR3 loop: CASNRRENIQYF. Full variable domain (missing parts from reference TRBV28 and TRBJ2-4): DVKVTQSSRYLVKRTGEKVFLECVQDMDHENMFWYRQDPGLGLRLIYFSYDVKMKEKGDIPEGYSVSREKKERFSLILESASTNQTSMYLCASNRRENIQYFGAGTRLSVL.